Below, 27 T cell receptor beta chains from the same sample are listed, as sequenced in a study of T cells in Graves' hyperthyroidism and ophthalmopathy. Template material for amplifying TCR beta CDR3 regions consisted of RNA transcripts. TCR CDR3 underwent first-round RT-PCR with the HTBI primer set. TCRdb itself ran the multiplex PCR reads through MiXCR, one entry per CDR3 protein. The sample has nearly 750,000 distinct CDR3 sequences; roughly a third are singletons. Material: blood. The receptors were gathered from a woman between 40 and 50 years old with Graves' hyperthyroidism.

The chain uses TRBV4-1 and TRBJ2-7, with TRBD2 as a possible D gene (5 bases). Per germline, CDR1 MGHRA and CDR2 YSYEKL. V gave up 2 bases and J gave up 0 bases, with 11 bases separating them. This CDR3 region has 15 residues. The CDR3 spells CASSQRGLNSYEQYF. CDR3 coding DNA: TGCGCCAGCAGCCAACGCGGACTGAACTCCTACGAGCAGTACTTC.

The V gene is TRBV6-5, the J gene TRBJ1-3; D gene unclear. Trimming cost V 7 bases and J 2 bases, with 15 bases left between them. Germline CDR1 MNHEY, CDR2 SVGAGI. The CDR3 has 15 residues. The CDR3 DNA follows: TGTGCCAGCAAGGATCCAGATCGGCCTGGAAACACCATATATTTT. Translated: CASKDPDRPGNTIYF.

This clonotype came up many times. The chain combines TRBV9 with TRBJ2-5; 11 nucleotides line up with TRBD2. Germline lookup yields CDR1 SGDLS and CDR2 YYNGEE. The V gene end was trimmed by 3 bases and the J gene end by 3 bases; junction bases not matched to a gene: 4. The CDR3 is 15 residues long. The CDR3 region is CASSEGLAVKETQYF. In DNA, the CDR3 is TGTGCCAGCAGCGAGGGACTAGCGGTAAAAGAGACCCAGTACTTC.

V usage is TRBV7-3 and J usage is TRBJ2-2; TRBD2 is a possible D gene (6 bases). The length of the CDR3 is 15 residues. Trimming removed 6 bases at V and 6 bases at J, with 17 bases between. Germline V gene lookup returns CDR1 SGHTA and CDR2 FQGTGA. The CDR3 here is CASRPGGTRPGELFF. Written as DNA, the CDR3 is TGTGCCAGCAGACCCGGGGGAACGCGCCCCGGGGAGCTGTTTTTT.

This clonotype was detected a few times. The V gene is TRBV7-9, the J gene TRBJ2-2; D is perhaps TRBD1 (5 bases). The CDR3 is 15 amino acids. Germline CDR1 is SEHNR and CDR2 is FQNEAQ (reference sequence). Trimming removed 7 bases from V and 3 bases from J, with 15 bases in between. The CDR3 sequence is CASTPLQGYTGELFF. CDR3 nucleotide sequence: TGTGCCAGCACTCCCCTCCAGGGATACACCGGGGAGCTGTTTTTT.

The gene calls are TRBV7-9 and TRBJ1-1; D might be TRBD1 (5 bases). The CDR3 extends over 14 amino acids. Between the trimmed V and J ends, which lost 1 base and 4 bases, there was a span of 10 bases. Looked up from germline, CDR1 is SEHNR and CDR2 is FQNEAQ (reference sequence). This CDR3 is CASSLDEGPTEAFF. The CDR3 nucleotides read TGTGCCAGCAGCTTAGACGAGGGGCCCACTGAAGCTTTCTTT.

As DNA, the CDR3 is TGTGCCAGCAGCAACACAGGGGGTCTTAACTATGGCTACACCTTC. It encodes CASSNTGGLNYGYTF. V and J are TRBV11-1 and TRBJ1-2; 8 positions match TRBD1. Unmatched junction bases numbered 6, after V lost 5 bases and J lost 1 base. The CDR3 contains 15 residues. Germline-derived CDR1 and CDR2 are SGHAT and FQDESV (reference sequence).

This clonotype has a handful of counts. A junction boundary mismatches the germline segment, possibly from a read error. The chain joins TRBV12-5 to TRBJ1-1, with D perhaps matching TRBD1 (5 bases). Per germline, CDR1 LGHNT and CDR2 FRNRAP. This CDR3 contains 14 residues. CDR3 loop: CASRLGVFGTEAFF. The CDR3 region has the DNA TGTGCTAGTCGTTTAGGGGTTTTCGGCACTGAAGCTTTCTTT.

This clonotype has just a few counts. The chain joins TRBV10-3 to TRBJ2-7; D possibly corresponds to TRBD1 (6 bases). Germline loops: CDR1 ENHRY, CDR2 SYGVKD. The V end was cut by 3 bases, the J end by 2 bases, with 20 bases between. The CDR3 runs to 17 residues. The CDR3 here is CAISDLGRQGKPYEQYF. Here the CDR3 DNA reads TGTGCCATCAGTGACCTCGGGCGGCAGGGGAAACCCTACGAGCAGTACTTC.

This chain connects TRBV11-1 to TRBJ2-2, with no clear D. The germline gives CDR1 SGHAT, CDR2 FQDESV (reference sequence). V was clipped by 2 bases and J by 5 bases, with 6 bases between them. This CDR3 has 13 amino acids. CDR3 residues: CASSLFGTGELFF. For the CDR3, the DNA is TGTGCCAGCAGCTTATTCGGGACCGGGGAGCTGTTTTTT.

This clonotype has a count of ten or more. This sequence joins TRBV10-1 and TRBJ2-7; D is unresolved. Germline V gene data show CDR1 as WNHNN and CDR2 as SYGVQD (reference sequence). Trimming stripped 3 bases from V and 0 bases from J, with 9 bases between. The CDR3 consists of 14 residues. The CDR3 DNA is TGCGCCAGCAGTGAAGTTATGGGCTCCTACGAGCAGTACTTC. Amino acids: CASSEVMGSYEQYF.

This clonotype has ten or more counts. The gene calls are TRBV10-3 and TRBJ2-7; D ambiguous. Germline loops: CDR1 ENHRY, CDR2 SYGVKD. This CDR3 comprises 11 residues. V shed 2 bases and J shed 2 bases, with 1 base lying between them. The chain's CDR3 is CAISEAYEQYF. The DNA of the CDR3 is TGTGCCATCAGTGAGGCCTACGAGCAGTACTTC.

The V and J genes are TRBV7-8 and TRBJ1-2; TRBD1 aligns across 8 bases. This CDR3 comprises 14 residues. The trim removed 4 bases at V and 5 bases at J, leaving 6 bases unmatched. The germline gives CDR1 SGHVS, CDR2 FQNEAQ. The CDR3 DNA reads TGTGCCAGCAGCTCTTACAGGGGGGAATATGGCTACACCTTC. Translation: CASSSYRGEYGYTF.

The chain combines TRBV2 with TRBJ2-2; no firm D call. Germline V gives CDR1 SNHLY, CDR2 FYNNEI. V lost 6 bases to trimming and J lost 5 bases, with 4 bases between them. This CDR3 region has 11 residues. DNA for the CDR3: TGTGCCAGCAGACAGACCGGGGAGCTGTTTTTT. Amino acid sequence: CASRQTGELFF.

The chain uses TRBV2 and TRBJ2-3; possibly TRBD2 for D (6 bases). The germline V gene has CDR1 SNHLY and CDR2 FYNNEI. Trimming cost V 6 bases and J 0 bases, with 10 bases left between them. The CDR3 is made up of 14 amino acids. DNA of the CDR3: TGTGCCAGCAGGGCGGGAAGCAGCACAGATACGCAGTATTTT. It is translated as CASRAGSSTDTQYF.

This sequence joins TRBV20-1 and TRBJ1-1; D is unresolved. V dropped 3 bases and J dropped 4 bases, with 15 bases sitting between them. CDR1 and CDR2 (germline): DFQATT, SNEGSKA (reference sequence). The length of the CDR3 is 14 residues. CDR3: CSASVPGVVTEAFF. DNA of the CDR3: TGCAGTGCTAGTGTACCCGGGGTCGTCACTGAAGCTTTCTTT.

This clonotype has only one observation. The junction departs from germline at one end; a sequencing error may be responsible. V gene TRBV5-5 combines with J gene TRBJ2-7, with TRBD2 matching 10 bases. The CDR3 is 15 amino acids. From germline, CDR1 is SGHKS and CDR2 YYEKEE (reference sequence). This CDR3 is CASSIEGLAGDPRDF. DNA of the CDR3: TGTGCCAGCAGCATCGAGGGCCTAGCGGGAGATCCGCGCGACTTC.

The genes are TRBV6-5 and TRBJ1-2, with D perhaps matching TRBD1 (6 bases). V gave up 4 bases and J gave up 3 bases, with 15 bases separating them. This CDR3 contains 15 residues. The V gene's germline CDR1 is MNHEY and CDR2 SVGAGI. CDR3 nucleotides: TGTGCCAGCAGTTTTATCGACAGGACCTACTATGGCTACACCTTC. Residues: CASSFIDRTYYGYTF.

The rearrangement uses TRBV7-3 and TRBJ2-3, with D unclear. In germline, CDR1 is SGHTA, CDR2 FQGTGA. The ends were cut back, 1 base at V and 7 bases at J, with 6 bases in the middle. CDR3 length: 12 residues. The CDR3 coding sequence is TGTGCCAGCAGCTTAAATGGGAATACGCAGTATTTT. This codes for CASSLNGNTQYF.

A note on this clonotype: No conserved phenylalanine or tryptophan is present at the end of the CDR3, so a read error is the likely explanation. The chain couples TRBV7-2 to TRBJ2-3; TRBD2 is a possible D gene (5 bases). Trimming left V 0 bases short and J 2 bases short, with 9 bases between. Germline lookup yields CDR1 SGHTA and CDR2 FQGNSA. CDR3 length equals 15 residues. The CDR3 sequence: CASSLAPGITDTQYL. The CDR3 DNA is TGTGCCAGCAGCTTAGCTCCGGGGATCACAGATACGCAGTATCTT.

This clonotype has just one count. The chain joins TRBV4-1 to TRBJ1-1; D may be TRBD1 (5 bases). V dropped 1 base and J dropped 1 base, with 7 bases sitting between them. The CDR3 totals 14 residues. Germline V gene lookup returns CDR1 MGHRA and CDR2 YSYEKL. The CDR3 protein is CASSQGDQNTEAFF. CDR3 sequence (DNA): TGCGCCAGCAGCCAAGGGGACCAGAACACTGAAGCTTTCTTT.

The rearrangement uses TRBV27 and TRBJ1-6; D is possibly TRBD1 (5 bases). The germline gives CDR1 MNHEY, CDR2 SMNVEV (reference sequence). V dropped 2 bases and J dropped 5 bases, with 7 bases sitting between them. CDR3 length: 14 amino acids. The CDR3 sequence is CASSLDRHNSPLHF. CDR3 DNA sequence: TGTGCCAGCAGTTTAGACAGACATAATTCACCCCTCCACTTT.

This chain joins TRBV10-2 and TRBJ1-1; maybe TRBD1 (5 bases). Germline V gene lookup returns CDR1 WSHSY and CDR2 SAAADI. The ends were cut back, 10 bases at V and 6 bases at J, with 21 bases in the middle. This CDR3 spans 14 amino acids. The CDR3 reads CANRRDSTEAEAFF. CDR3 sequence (DNA): TGCGCCAACAGGAGAGACAGTACAGAAGCTGAAGCTTTCTTT.

Notes on this clonotype: As the CDR3 is not closed by the conserved phenylalanine or tryptophan, this likely results from a read error. No DNA is shown, since the ends of the CDR3 on it are uncertain; the CDR3 is the one TCRdb lists. This chain uses TRBV27 with TRBJ2-7; the table names TRBD1, a call not compared with the DNA. The CDR3 is 8 residues long, ends included. Germline lookup yields CDR1 MNHEY and CDR2 SMNVEV (reference sequence). CDR3 residues: CASSAPGT.

In this sample, this clonotype turned up many times. The gene calls are TRBV20-1 and TRBJ2-5; 12 bases are shared with TRBD2. CDR1 and CDR2 from the germline V gene are DFQATT and SNEGSKA (reference sequence). The CDR3 length is 16 residues. The trim removed 5 bases at V and 5 bases at J, leaving 12 bases unmatched. The CDR3 is CSASLRLAGARETQYF. The DNA of the CDR3 is TGCAGTGCTTCCCTTCGACTAGCGGGAGCGCGGGAGACCCAGTACTTC.

This clonotype showed up just a few times. This rearrangement joins TRBV5-4 to TRBJ1-1; 11 nucleotides agree with TRBD1. This CDR3 contains 15 residues. V dropped 5 bases and J dropped 6; count of bases not matched to a gene: 9. Per germline, CDR1 SGHNT and CDR2 YYREEE (reference sequence). The DNA of the CDR3 is TGTGCCAGCAGAAACGCCGGGACAGGGGGTTCTGAAGCTTTCTTT. It encodes CASRNAGTGGSEAFF.

Only one count was recorded for this clonotype. The rearrangement links TRBV25-1 to TRBJ1-1, with 7 positions matching TRBD1. Unmatched junction bases numbered 15, after V lost 5 bases and J lost 3 bases. Germline V gene lookup returns CDR1 MGHDK and CDR2 SYGVNS. This CDR3 spans 17 amino acids. The CDR3 loop is CASSYSAPTGWDTEAFF. CDR3 nucleotides: TGTGCCAGCAGTTACTCGGCTCCGACAGGGTGGGACACTGAAGCTTTCTTT.